Presented here are 9 T cell receptor beta chains from one specimen sequenced in a study of blood T cell repertoires in COVID-19. The repertoire was sequenced with immunoSEQ multiplex PCR; TCRdb's copy has only in-frame clones and lacks some. This sample carries about 110,000 clones, roughly 85% of them seen once, and the ten largest clones take approximately 16%. The material sequenced was peripheral blood. All receptors derive from a woman of 80 years or more with active or convalescent COVID-19.

This chain joins TRBV9 and TRBJ2-1; the D is unclear. Per germline, CDR1 SGDLS and CDR2 YYNGEE. The CDR3 spans 15 residues. Trimming took 1 base from V and 2 from J, leaving 10 bases between them. The CDR3: CASSVNPSTYNEQFF. The CDR3 DNA is TGTGCCAGCAGCGTAAATCCTAGTACCTACAATGAGCAGTTCTTC.

This sequence joins TRBV28 and TRBJ2-7, with D possibly being TRBD2 (5 bases). Trimming removed 5 bases at V and 0 bases at J, with 8 bases between. Germline V CDR1 and CDR2: MDHEN, SYDVKM. There are 13 residues in the CDR3. The CDR3 protein is CASSPGSSYEQYF. DNA for the CDR3: TGTGCCAGCAGTCCGGGAAGCTCCTACGAGCAGTACTTC. Based on the CDR3 plus reference TRBV28 and TRBJ2-7, the full variable domain is DVKVTQSSRYLVKRTGEKVFLECVQDMDHENMFWYRQDPGLGLRLIYFSYDVKMKEKGDIPEGYSVSREKKERFSLILESASTNQTSMYLCASSPGSSYEQYFGPGTRLTVT.

This chain joins TRBV28 and TRBJ2-5, with TRBD2 matching over 7 bases. There are 16 residues in the CDR3. In germline, CDR1 is MDHEN, CDR2 SYDVKM. Trimming removed 7 bases from V and 2 bases from J; junction bases left unmatched: 13. CDR3 region: CASKIPGGPPQETQYF. The CDR3 DNA reads TGTGCCAGCAAAATCCCGGGAGGCCCCCCACAAGAGACCCAGTACTTC. Together with reference TRBV28 and TRBJ2-5, the CDR3 gives the full variable domain: DVKVTQSSRYLVKRTGEKVFLECVQDMDHENMFWYRQDPGLGLRLIYFSYDVKMKEKGDIPEGYSVSREKKERFSLILESASTNQTSMYLCASKIPGGPPQETQYFGPGTRLLVL.

CDR3 residues: CASIVGGSGTLSNYGYTF. DNA of the CDR3: TGTGCCAGCATTGTAGGGGGTTCCGGAACTCTCTCTAACTATGGCTACACCTTC. The gene calls are TRBV2 and TRBJ1-2; possible D gene TRBD1, 6 bases. The ends were cut back, 7 bases at V and 0 bases at J, with 24 bases in the middle. Looked up from germline, CDR1 is SNHLY and CDR2 is FYNNEI. There are 18 residues in the CDR3. The whole variable domain, remainder taken from reference TRBV2 and TRBJ1-2, is EPEVTQTPSHQVTQMGQEVILRCVPISNHLYFYWYRQILGQKVEFLVSFYNNEISEKSEIFDDQFSVERPDGSNFTLKIRSTKLEDSAMYFCASIVGGSGTLSNYGYTFGSGTRLTVV.

V is TRBV7-8 and J is TRBJ2-7; weak D call: TRBD1 (6 bases). Germline CDR1 SGHVS, CDR2 FQNEAQ. V lost 5 bases and J 3 bases, leaving 17 bases between the germline ends. The CDR3 runs 15 residues. The CDR3 here is CASSPRDRTYYEQYF. The DNA for the CDR3 is TGTGCCAGCAGCCCAAGAGACAGGACATACTACGAGCAGTACTTC.

V gene TRBV7-2 combines with J gene TRBJ2-3; 8 nucleotides line up with TRBD2. The CDR3 covers 13 residues. Germline CDR1 SGHTA, CDR2 FQGNSA. J lost 11 bases, V lost 5 bases, and 9 bases had no gene match. This chain's CDR3 is CASSSTPLAEQYF. For the CDR3, the DNA is TGTGCCAGCAGCAGCACCCCACTAGCGGAGCAGTATTTT.

CDR3: CASSHDRNTEAFF. Here the CDR3 DNA reads TGTGCCAGCAGCCATGACAGGAACACTGAAGCTTTCTTT. The chain combines TRBV7-3 with TRBJ1-1, with D tentatively TRBD1 (5 bases). Germline values: CDR1 SGHTA, CDR2 FQGTGA. Trimming pared 5 bases from V and 1 base from J, leaving 8 bases between. The CDR3 contains 13 residues.

CDR3 bases: TGTGCCAGTAGTATCCTCCTCGGGACTAGCGGGACCAATTCCTACGAGCAGTACTTC. It is translated as CASSILLGTSGTNSYEQYF. The chain employs TRBV19 and TRBJ2-7; the match to TRBD2 covers 13 bases. The CDR3 contains 19 residues. Losses at the gene ends were 3 bases for V and 1 base for J; bases not matched to a gene: 12. Germline lookup yields CDR1 LNHDA and CDR2 SQIVND (reference sequence).

The rearrangement joins TRBV7-9 to TRBJ2-1, with TRBD2 matching 12 bases. J gave up 4 bases and V 2 bases, and 6 bases lay outside the gene matches. Germline loops: CDR1 SEHNR, CDR2 FQNEAQ (reference sequence). The CDR3 loop spans 17 amino acids. The CDR3 DNA reads as TGTGCCAGCAGCTTAAGCTTTACTAGCGGGAGGTACAATGAGCAGTTCTTC. Translating it yields CASSLSFTSGRYNEQFF.